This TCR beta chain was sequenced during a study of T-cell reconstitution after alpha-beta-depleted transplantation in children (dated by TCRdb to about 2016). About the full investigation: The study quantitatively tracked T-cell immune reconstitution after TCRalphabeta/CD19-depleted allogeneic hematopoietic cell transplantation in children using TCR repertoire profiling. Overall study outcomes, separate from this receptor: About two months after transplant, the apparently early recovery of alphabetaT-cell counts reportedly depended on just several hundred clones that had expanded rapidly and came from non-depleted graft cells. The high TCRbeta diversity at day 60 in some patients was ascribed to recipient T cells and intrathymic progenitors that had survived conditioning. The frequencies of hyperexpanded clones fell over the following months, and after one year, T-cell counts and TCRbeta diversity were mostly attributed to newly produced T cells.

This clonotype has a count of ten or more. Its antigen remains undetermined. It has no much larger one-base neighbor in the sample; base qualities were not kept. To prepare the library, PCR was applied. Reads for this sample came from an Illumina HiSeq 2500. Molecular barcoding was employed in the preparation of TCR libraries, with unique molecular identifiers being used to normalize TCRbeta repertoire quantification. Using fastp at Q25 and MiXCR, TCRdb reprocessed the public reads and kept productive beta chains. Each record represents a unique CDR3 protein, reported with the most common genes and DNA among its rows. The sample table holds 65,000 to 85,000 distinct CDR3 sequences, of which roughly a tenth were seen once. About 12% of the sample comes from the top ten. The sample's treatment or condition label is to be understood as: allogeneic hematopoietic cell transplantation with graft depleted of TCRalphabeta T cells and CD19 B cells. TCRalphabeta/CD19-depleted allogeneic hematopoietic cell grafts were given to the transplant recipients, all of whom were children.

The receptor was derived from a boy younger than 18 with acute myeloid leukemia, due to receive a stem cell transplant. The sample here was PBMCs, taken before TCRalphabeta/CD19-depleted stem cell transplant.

In nucleotides, the sequence is TGTGCCAGCAGTCCCGGGACAGGGGTCTGGACTGAAGCTTTCTTT. Its amino acids are CASSPGTGVWTEAFF. Recombination connected TRBV12-3 or TRBV12-4 to TRBJ1-1; 10 junctional bases match TRBD1. Counted from cysteine to phenylalanine, this CDR3 has 15 amino acids. Here the CDR3 DNA is all that survives: 45 bases in frame from base 1. V lost 5 bases and J lost 5 bases, and the count of bases not matched to a germline gene is 8.